These 28 T cell receptor beta chains share one sample of origin, sequenced in a study of cytomegalovirus exposure and HLA in healthy donors. PCR primers comprised 60 Vbeta and 13 Jbeta primers. TCRdb's table, derived via immunoSEQ multiplex PCR, lists solely in-frame clones and lacks some. The sample contains about 110,000 clones, approximately 79% of which appear only once. What was sequenced was PBMCs. The receptors originated from a woman aged 35 to 49 in good health and CMV-seronegative.

The chain employs TRBV7-8 and TRBJ1-5; no clear D gene. V gave up 0 bases and J gave up 7 bases, with 4 bases separating them. Germline values: CDR1 SGHVS, CDR2 FQNEAQ. The CDR3 is 12 amino acids. The chain's CDR3 is CASSLAAQPQHF. DNA of the CDR3: TGTGCCAGCAGCTTAGCGGCCCAGCCCCAGCATTTT.

Worth noting for this clone: Sequence at one end of the junction differs from germline and may be a read error. The same CDR3 arises from other DNA sequences in this sample as well. The chain links TRBV10-1 to TRBJ1-6; D remains ambiguous. The CDR3 contains 14 residues. Germline values: CDR1 WNHNN, CDR2 SYGVQD (reference sequence). CDR3 amino acids: CASSPSGFNSPLHF. The CDR3 DNA sequence: TGCGCCAGCAGTCCCTCGGGATTCAATTCACCTCTCCACTTT.

The V call is TRBV29-1, the J call TRBJ1-2, with D tentatively TRBD1 (6 bases). V lost 6 bases to trimming and J lost 2 bases, with 16 bases between them. CDR1 SQVTM and CDR2 ANQGSEA come from the germline V gene. The CDR3 has 14 amino acids. CDR3 nucleotides: TGCAGCGTCCGGGCAGGGGTGGCGAACTATGGCTACACCTTC. It is translated as CSVRAGVANYGYTF.

The chain is built from TRBV18 and TRBJ1-1, with TRBD1 as a possible D gene (5 bases). V dropped 6 bases and J dropped 4 bases, with 21 bases sitting between them. Looked up from germline, CDR1 is KGHSH and CDR2 is LQKENI. The length of the CDR3 is 16 residues. The CDR3 protein is CASSLIAGTLGTEAFF. CDR3 coding DNA: TGTGCCAGCTCCCTCATAGCGGGGACTCTGGGCACTGAAGCTTTCTTT.

This clone was detected once. The chain employs TRBV7-2 and TRBJ2-5, with D possibly being TRBD2 (5 bases). This CDR3 contains 14 residues. Looked up from germline, CDR1 is SGHTA and CDR2 is FQGNSA. V was clipped by 8 bases and J by 2 bases, with 15 bases between them. This CDR3 is CASRRWAGQETQYF. The DNA for the CDR3 is TGTGCCAGCCGTAGATGGGCGGGTCAAGAGACCCAGTACTTC.

The rearrangement links TRBV7-9 to TRBJ2-3; a weak D match, TRBD2 (6 bases). CDR3 length equals 16 residues. The germline V and J ends were trimmed by 4 bases and 4 bases, with 18 bases remaining between them. Germline CDR1 is SEHNR and CDR2 is FQNEAQ (reference sequence). CDR3 in DNA: TGTGCCAGCAGCTCCGTGGGGGGACCAGGCCCAGATACGCAGTATTTT. Protein sequence: CASSSVGGPGPDTQYF.

DNA for the CDR3: TGTGCCATCAGTGAGGACCGAGGCTACGAGCAGTACTTC. Translated, it gives CAISEDRGYEQYF. V usage is TRBV10-3 and J usage is TRBJ2-7, with D unresolved. The CDR3 has 13 amino acids. Germline CDR1 ENHRY, CDR2 SYGVKD. Trimming took off 2 bases at V and 3 bases at J, with 8 bases between the two ends.

J is TRBJ2-7 and V is TRBV27; D possibly corresponds to TRBD2 (5 bases). The CDR3 loop spans 13 amino acids. Germline V gene lookup returns CDR1 MNHEY and CDR2 SMNVEV (reference sequence). The V and J ends lost 2 bases and 7 bases respectively, with 12 bases between them. CDR3 bases: TGTGCCAGCAGTTTAGTTCGTACGGGGGAGCAGTACTTC. Amino acid sequence: CASSLVRTGEQYF.

This clone showed up just a few times. V usage is TRBV6-5 and J usage is TRBJ2-5; 10 bases map to TRBD2. V gave up 5 bases and J gave up 3 bases; unmatched junction bases: 6. The CDR3 sequence is 15 residues long. From germline, CDR1 is MNHEY and CDR2 SVGAGI. In DNA form, the CDR3 reads TGTGCCAGCAGTCCGGGACTAGCGCAAAAAGAGACCCAGTACTTC. Translated: CASSPGLAQKETQYF.

The chain is built from TRBV11-2 and TRBJ1-5, with no clear D. The length of the CDR3 is 15 residues. Trimming shortened V by 0 bases and J by 2 bases, and 8 bases separated the two germline ends. The germline V gene has CDR1 SGHAT and CDR2 FQNNGV. The CDR3 coding sequence is TGTGCCAGCAGCTTAGATGGAGGGCGCAATCAGCCCCAGCATTTT. It translates to CASSLDGGRNQPQHF.

This chain links TRBV28 with TRBJ1-1, with D possibly being TRBD1 (5 bases). Germline V gives CDR1 MDHEN, CDR2 SYDVKM. This CDR3 is built from 16 residues. V lost 6 bases, J lost 4 bases, and 21 bases lay in between. This CDR3 is CASSPLSRGGGTEAFF. The CDR3 DNA is TGTGCCAGCAGCCCCTTGAGTAGGGGAGGTGGCACTGAAGCTTTCTTT. Full variable domain (remainder filled in from reference TRBV28 and TRBJ1-1): DVKVTQSSRYLVKRTGEKVFLECVQDMDHENMFWYRQDPGLGLRLIYFSYDVKMKEKGDIPEGYSVSREKKERFSLILESASTNQTSMYLCASSPLSRGGGTEAFFGQGTRLTVV.

The chain is built from TRBV7-6 and TRBJ1-1; D may be TRBD1 (5 bases). The V gene lost 5 bases and the J gene lost 0 bases, with 7 bases spanning the gap. Germline CDR1 and CDR2: SGHVS and FNYEAQ. CDR3 length: 13 amino acids. CDR3 region: CASSMTVNTEAFF. CDR3 coding DNA: TGTGCCAGCAGCATGACAGTGAACACTGAAGCTTTCTTT.

The gene calls are TRBV18 and TRBJ1-2; weak D call: TRBD1 (5 bases). The V gene lost 3 bases and the J gene lost 7 bases, with 15 bases spanning the gap. Germline V gene lookup returns CDR1 KGHSH and CDR2 LQKENI. The CDR3 spans 14 residues. This CDR3 is CASSPGAGDSGYTF. CDR3 nucleotides: TGTGCCAGCTCACCCGGCGCCGGTGACAGTGGCTACACCTTC.

The V and J genes are TRBV2 and TRBJ2-2, with TRBD2 as a possible D gene (6 bases). Between the trimmed V and J ends, which lost 3 bases and 4 bases, there was a span of 12 bases. The V gene's germline CDR1 is SNHLY and CDR2 FYNNEI. The CDR3 length is 15 residues. CDR3 region: CASSEEQEGTGELFF. In DNA form, the CDR3 reads TGTGCCAGCAGTGAGGAACAGGAGGGCACCGGGGAGCTGTTTTTT.

V gene TRBV6-1 combines with J gene TRBJ1-1; 11 bases fit TRBD1. Germline assignment: CDR1 MNHNS and CDR2 SASEGT. Losses at the gene ends were 4 bases for V and 3 bases for J; bases not matched to a gene: 1. The CDR3 runs 14 residues. Written as DNA, the CDR3 is TGTGCCAGCAGTGCGGGACAGGGGGACACTGAAGCTTTCTTT. It specifies CASSAGQGDTEAFF.

This clone showed up just a few times. This chain uses TRBV4-3 with TRBJ2-7, with D unclear. The germline gives CDR1 LGHNA, CDR2 YSLEER. V lost 0 bases to trimming and J lost 6 bases, with 9 bases between them. The CDR3 extends over 13 amino acids. For the CDR3, the DNA is TGCGCCAGCAGCCAAGACTCGAGAGGCGAGCAGTACTTC. Translation: CASSQDSRGEQYF.

The gene calls are TRBV28 and TRBJ1-3; tentatively, D is TRBD1 (6 bases). There are 15 residues in the CDR3. V was shortened by 3 bases and J by 0 bases, with 9 bases between the two germline ends. The germline CDR1 and CDR2 sequences are MDHEN and SYDVKM. CDR3 sequence: CASSLGGLSGNTIYF. The CDR3 DNA sequence: TGTGCCAGCAGTTTGGGGGGGCTCTCTGGAAACACCATATATTTT.

The rearrangement links TRBV19 to TRBJ1-6; weak D call: TRBD1 (5 bases). Per germline, CDR1 LNHDA and CDR2 SQIVND (reference sequence). V lost 10 bases to trimming and J lost 6 bases, with 16 bases between them. The CDR3 has 14 amino acids. CDR3 loop: CATREGPSNSPLHF. CDR3 sequence (DNA): TGTGCCACAAGGGAGGGACCCTCTAATTCACCCCTCCACTTT.

The chain employs TRBV30 and TRBJ1-2; 10 nucleotides agree with TRBD1. Germline V gene lookup returns CDR1 GTSNPN and CDR2 SVGIG (reference sequence). Trimming removed 4 bases from V and 8 bases from J; junction bases left unmatched: 13. The CDR3 has 15 amino acids. The CDR3 sequence: CAWTRQQGTGAGYTF. The CDR3 region has the DNA TGTGCCTGGACCCGTCAACAAGGGACAGGGGCAGGCTACACCTTC.

The rearrangement links TRBV2 to TRBJ2-1, with 13 bases lining up with TRBD2. The CDR3 covers 18 residues. V gave up 4 bases and J gave up 3 bases; unmatched junction bases: 9. Germline assignment: CDR1 SNHLY and CDR2 FYNNEI. CDR3 DNA sequence: TGTGCCAGCAGTGCCACTAGCGGGAGGGCCCGAGGCTACAATGAGCAGTTCTTC. It translates to CASSATSGRARGYNEQFF.

The chain couples TRBV11-2 to TRBJ1-2, with TRBD1 as a possible D gene (6 bases). Germline V lookup: CDR1 SGHAT, CDR2 FQNNGV. The V gene lost 5 bases and the J gene lost 2 bases, with 18 bases spanning the gap. The CDR3 is 16 amino acids. Here the CDR3 reads CASSPGSQGLNYGYTF. The CDR3 nucleotides read TGTGCCAGCAGCCCCGGATCCCAGGGGCTGAACTATGGCTACACCTTC.

J is TRBJ2-2 and V is TRBV29-1, with D maybe TRBD2 (5 bases). The V end lost 4 bases, the J end lost 1 base, and 7 bases lay between the germline ends. CDR3 length: 13 residues. Germline CDR1 SQVTM, CDR2 ANQGSEA. Written as DNA, the CDR3 is TGCAGCGTTGTGAGGGAGAACACCGGGGAGCTGTTTTTT. Translating it yields CSVVRENTGELFF.

The V call is TRBV19, the J call TRBJ2-6, with 8 nucleotides matching TRBD1. The ends lost 3 bases at V and 4 bases at J; junction bases unmatched: 8. Germline V CDR1 and CDR2: LNHDA, SQIVND (reference sequence). This CDR3 has 17 amino acids. This CDR3 reads CASSIGIRGLGANVLTF. CDR3 coding DNA: TGTGCCAGTAGTATCGGGATCAGGGGGCTAGGGGCCAACGTCCTGACTTTC.

The chain links TRBV6-5 to TRBJ2-6; D gene unclear. The V gene's germline CDR1 is MNHEY and CDR2 SVGAGI. The CDR3 loop spans 15 amino acids. V lost 7 bases, J lost 0 bases, and 10 bases lay in between. The CDR3 reads CASKPGSSGANVLTF. DNA of the CDR3: TGTGCCAGCAAACCAGGCAGCTCTGGGGCCAACGTCCTGACTTTC.

This rearrangement joins TRBV6-5 to TRBJ1-2; no firm D call. The germline V gene has CDR1 MNHEY and CDR2 SVGAGI. With 0 bases removed from V and 2 bases from J, the gap between germline ends came to 10 bases. This CDR3 is 15 amino acids long. CDR3 loop: CASSYSGLRNYGYTF. CDR3 nucleotide sequence: TGTGCCAGCAGTTACTCTGGACTCAGGAACTATGGCTACACCTTC.

The V gene is TRBV5-4, the J gene TRBJ2-4; possible D gene TRBD1, 6 bases. This CDR3 spans 14 amino acids. Trimming left V 2 bases short and J 2 bases short, with 8 bases between. CDR1 SGHNT and CDR2 YYREEE come from the germline V gene (reference sequence). In nucleotides, the CDR3 is TGTGCCAGCAGCTTAGGGGGAACCAAAAACATTCAGTACTTC. It specifies CASSLGGTKNIQYF.

The genes are TRBV7-9 and TRBJ1-1; a possible D gene is TRBD1 (5 bases). V lost 4 bases and J lost 0, with 12 bases in between. Germline V lookup: CDR1 SEHNR, CDR2 FQNEAQ (reference sequence). This CDR3 is built from 15 residues. The CDR3: CASSSGQGLNTEAFF. DNA of the CDR3: TGTGCCAGCAGCTCGGGTCAGGGTCTGAACACTGAAGCTTTCTTT.

This clone has only a few counts. The chain carries TRBV5-6 and TRBJ2-7, with 10 bases identical to TRBD2. Germline CDR1 and CDR2: SGHDT and YYEEEE. This CDR3 comprises 16 residues. V shed 3 bases and J 2 bases; nucleotides not matched to a gene: 8. The CDR3 DNA is TGTGCCAGCAGCTCATGGGGGCTAGCGGGGGCCTACGAGCAGTACTTC. This gives the protein CASSSWGLAGAYEQYF.